The present entry profiles one T cell receptor (beta chain) with its context. These data belong to a study of shared clonotypes between healthy human individuals. Across several immunoSEQ plates, the genomic DNA of each subset was split evenly. Measured with immunoSEQ multiplex PCR; TCRdb has only the in-frame clones, and not every one. The repertoire has more than 450,000 clones, 75% to 85% of them found once; the top ten carry over 10%. Material for sequencing was PBMCs. This clonotype was sampled from a woman aged 35 to 49 in good health. Some clones in this sample may be carry-over from other donors' samples.

The CDR3 spells CASSWRERAHEQFF. CDR3 sequence (DNA): TGCGCCAGCAGCTGGCGGGAGCGTGCCCATGAGCAGTTCTTC. The chain is built from TRBV4-3 and TRBJ2-1, with 7 bases fitting TRBD2. Trimming took 5 bases from V and 8 from J; bases not matched to a gene: 9. This CDR3 is 14 amino acids long. Germline CDR1 LGHNA, CDR2 YSLEER.